This T cell receptor (beta chain) comes out of a study of CD8+CD57+ T cells in acquired aplastic anemia. Study information: DNA recovered from sorted CD4+ and CD8+ cells had a mean of around 3.2 ug. Study-wide findings and caveats: Common to patients and controls were 25 to 30 CD8+ CDR3 sequences. Controls did not differ significantly from patients in CD8+ Simpson's diversity.

Using genomic DNA as the template, TCR beta VDJ and CDR3 profiling was carried out. Each CDR3 protein is one row after TCRdb ran MiXCR on the reads. The table lists 180,000 or so distinct CDR3 sequences, under 55% of them singletons. In the case of this clonotype: Its antigen remains unidentified.

Germline CDR1 reads MGHDK; CDR2 reads SYGVNS. There are 13 residues in the CDR3. Specimen: sorted CD4+, CD8+, or CD8+CD57+ T cells (not recorded which) from PBMCs. This receptor was identified in a human donor in good health. The J gene is TRBJ2-2, the V gene TRBV25-1, with 10 bases matching TRBD1. CDR3 amino acids: CASGDRGTGELFF. Here the CDR3 DNA reads TGTGCTAGCGGGGACAGGGGCACCGGGGAGCTGTTTTTT. The full variable domain, with the rest looked up from reference TRBV25-1 and TRBJ2-2, is EADIYQTPRYLVIGTGKKITLECSQTMGHDKMYWYQQDPGMELHLIHYSYGVNSTEKGDLSSESTVSRIRTEHFPLTLESARPSHTSQYLCASGDRGTGELFFGEGSRLTVL.